This record concerns one T cell receptor (beta chain) sequence. Its matching antigen is unknown. The sample comes from a study of beta chain features in type 1 diabetes. The authors reverse transcribed all of the isolated RNA, so sequencing captured expressed TCRB transcripts. Profiling relied on immunoSEQ multiplex PCR, and the TCRdb table lists in-frame clones only, not all of them. The data contain some 120,000 clones, approximately 15% of them singletons. Via the markers CD45RO/CCR7/CD25/CD127/CD95/CD27, stem cell-like memory, regulatory, central memory and naive CD4+ cells were sorted. Study observations and caveats: cDNA-based sequencing might over-represent cells highly expressing TCR. TCRB CDR3 length was moderately but significantly reduced in all four CD4+ subsets of Type 1 diabetes patients.

Germline V CDR1 and CDR2: GTSNPN, SVGIG (reference sequence). V lost 3 bases and J 5 bases, leaving 20 bases between the germline ends. The CDR3 runs 16 residues. The J gene is TRBJ2-4, the V gene TRBV30; D possibly corresponds to TRBD1 (5 bases). The receptor's source is a man between 18 and 29 years old with type 1 diabetes. Sequencing was performed on central memory CD4+ T cells from blood. The CDR3 loop reads CAWSPLGAAGQNIQYF. For the CDR3, the DNA is TGTGCCTGGAGCCCCCTTGGGGCCGCCGGCCAAAACATTCAGTACTTC.